Following are 14 T cell receptor beta chains from one sample sequenced in a study of T cell responses to AZD1222 COVID-19 vaccine. Clones were sequenced by immunoSEQ multiplex PCR, and TCRdb holds only the in-frame ones, with some missing. The sample consists of 85,000 or so clones, over 80% of them appearing once. Sequencing was performed on peripheral blood, taken on day 0 of AZD1222 vaccination. The receptor set was obtained from an adult in good health.

The chain couples TRBV7-2 to TRBJ2-5, with 8 bases identical to TRBD2. V lost 5 bases and J lost 1; bases outside the gene matches: 3. Germline CDR1 is SGHTA and CDR2 is FQGNSA. The CDR3 runs to 14 residues. The CDR3, as DNA: TGTGCCAGCAGCAAGCGGGGGAGCCAAGAGACCCAGTACTTC. Its protein product is CASSKRGSQETQYF.

The J gene is TRBJ2-7, the V gene TRBV7-8; TRBD1 might be the D (6 bases). The V gene lost 1 base and the J gene lost 0 bases, with 10 bases spanning the gap. The germline CDR1 and CDR2 sequences are SGHVS and FQNEAQ. CDR3 length equals 15 residues. The DNA of the CDR3 is TGTGCCAGCAGCTTAGAACGGACAGCCTCCTACGAGCAGTACTTC. It codes for CASSLERTASYEQYF.

V gene TRBV6-4 combines with J gene TRBJ1-4; D is uncertain. Per germline, CDR1 MRHNA and CDR2 SNTAGT. The CDR3 length is 13 residues. Trimming removed 0 bases at V and 10 bases at J, with 9 bases between. In DNA form, the CDR3 reads TGTGCCAGCAGTGACTCCCCGTTCGGAAAACTGTTTTTT. Translating gives CASSDSPFGKLFF.

The sample holds a few counts of this clone. CDR3 sequence reads: CASSQRGGELFF. DNA of the CDR3: TGCGCCAGCAGCCAAAGAGGAGGGGAGCTGTTTTTT. The chain employs TRBV4-1 and TRBJ2-2; D is undetermined. Germline CDR1 reads MGHRA; CDR2 reads YSYEKL. The CDR3 length is 12 residues. V shed 2 bases and J shed 8 bases, with 6 bases lying between them.

The chain is built from TRBV4-1 and TRBJ2-7; D is perhaps TRBD2 (5 bases). V was clipped by 5 bases and J by 2 bases, with 13 bases between them. The CDR3 length is 14 residues. The germline gives CDR1 MGHRA, CDR2 YSYEKL. CDR3 residues: CASSYQRDAYEQYF. CDR3 in DNA: TGCGCCAGCAGCTATCAGAGGGATGCCTACGAGCAGTACTTC.

The rearrangement links TRBV19 to TRBJ2-1; D might be TRBD2 (5 bases). This CDR3 contains 14 residues. Germline V CDR1 and CDR2: LNHDA, SQIVND (reference sequence). Trimming pared 5 bases from V and 4 bases from J, leaving 12 bases between. Here the CDR3 reads CASSLESGYNEQFF. CDR3 nucleotide sequence: TGTGCCAGTAGTCTCGAATCGGGGTACAATGAGCAGTTCTTC. The variable domain in full, with the rest retrieved from reference TRBV19 and TRBJ2-1, is DGGITQSPKYLFRKEGQNVTLSCEQNLNHDAMYWYRQDPGQGLRLIYYSQIVNDFQKGDIAEGYSVSREKKESFPLTVTSAQKNPTAFYLCASSLESGYNEQFFGPGTRLTVL.

V and J are TRBV7-2 and TRBJ1-4; TRBD1 is a possible D gene (6 bases). Looked up from germline, CDR1 is SGHTA and CDR2 is FQGNSA. V dropped 5 bases and J dropped 4 bases, with 11 bases sitting between them. The length of the CDR3 is 14 residues. The CDR3, as DNA: TGTGCCAGCAGCGTAGGGGGATATAATGAAAAACTGTTTTTT. It specifies CASSVGGYNEKLFF.

CDR3 DNA sequence: TGTGCCAGCAGCGGCGGCGGGGGGGCCGGAGGGACGCAGTATTTT. It yields the protein CASSGGGGAGGTQYF. The genes are TRBV7-2 and TRBJ2-3; 9 bases align to TRBD2. Losses at the gene ends were 5 bases for V and 9 bases for J; bases not matched to a gene: 12. The CDR3 is made up of 15 amino acids. Germline V gene data show CDR1 as SGHTA and CDR2 as FQGNSA.

This chain joins TRBV4-3 and TRBJ1-6, with a tentative D call TRBD1 (5 bases). Trimming shortened V by 3 bases and J by 9 bases, and 12 bases separated the two germline ends. The CDR3 sequence is 14 residues long. Germline CDR1 is LGHNA and CDR2 is YSLEER. The CDR3 loop is CASSHRQGGSPLHF. The CDR3 coding sequence is TGCGCCAGCAGCCACCGGCAGGGTGGTTCACCCCTCCACTTT.

The gene calls are TRBV6-5 and TRBJ2-1; 11 bases fit TRBD2. J gave up 4 bases and V 4 bases, and 6 bases lay outside the gene matches. CDR1 and CDR2 from the germline V gene are MNHEY and SVGAGI. This CDR3 has 16 amino acids. The CDR3 region has the DNA TGTGCCAGCAGTTTCGGGGGACTAGCGGCTTACAATGAGCAGTTCTTC. Its protein is CASSFGGLAAYNEQFF.

The chain uses TRBV7-3 and TRBJ2-1, with D perhaps assigned TRBD1 or TRBD2 (6 bases each). Germline V lookup: CDR1 SGHTA, CDR2 FQGTGA. The CDR3 contains 15 residues. V gave up 2 bases and J gave up 2 bases, with 10 bases separating them. Here the CDR3 reads CASSLEGGPYNEQFF. The CDR3 bases are TGTGCCAGCAGCTTAGAAGGGGGGCCCTACAATGAGCAGTTCTTC.

In its sample, this clone was seen once. The rearrangement links TRBV5-6 to TRBJ1-2; 11 bases are shared with TRBD1. This CDR3 region has 14 residues. Germline CDR1 reads SGHDT; CDR2 reads YYEEEE. The ends lost 4 bases at V and 6 bases at J; junction bases unmatched: 5. DNA of the CDR3: TGTGCCAGCAGCCCCTGGACAGGGGGCAATGGCTACACCTTC. Protein product: CASSPWTGGNGYTF.

V gene TRBV5-6 combines with J gene TRBJ1-6; D gene ambiguous. Per germline, CDR1 SGHDT and CDR2 YYEEEE. The CDR3 runs to 13 residues. Trimming took off 4 bases at V and 6 bases at J, with 8 bases between the two ends. As DNA, the CDR3 is TGTGCCAGCAGCCAAAGACTTAATTCACCCCTCCACTTT. Translated, it gives CASSQRLNSPLHF.

The CDR3 DNA sequence: TGTGCCAGTAAGTCGCGAGGCCCAATCTGGGACGGCTACACCTTC. Translating gives CASKSRGPIWDGYTF. The gene calls are TRBV6-5 and TRBJ1-2, with D perhaps TRBD1 (5 bases). The CDR3 has 15 amino acids. CDR1 and CDR2 from the germline V gene are MNHEY and SVGAGI. Between the trimmed V and J ends, which lost 9 bases and 8 bases, there was a span of 25 bases.